This TCR beta chain was retrieved from a study of vaccination and CD4 T cells after COVID-19 (dated by TCRdb to between 2021 and 2024). Regarding the complete study: Convalescent patients had a positive SARS-CoV-2 result on nasal swab PCR, and of these patients, several had mild disease and one had severe disease. Six males and four females were included in the convalescent cohort, with two Hispanic individuals, seven Caucasians, two Asians and one multiracial person represented. Participants received two doses of either the Pfizer-BioNTech BNT162b2 vaccine (n=8) or the Moderna mRNA-1273 vaccine (n=2). Post-COVID blood samples from convalescent patients were collected a median of about 110 days after diagnosis, with a range of roughly 35 to 180 days. Post-vaccine blood samples were collected a median of around 70 days after the second vaccine dose, ranging from 14 to 241 days. Three convalescent patients gave samples both early after vaccination (day 14) and late after vaccination (days 161 to 241). In about 11 COVID-19 convalescent patients and a handful of infection-naive healthy vaccine recipients, the spike-specific CD4+ TCR repertoire before mRNA vaccination was compared with the repertoire after mRNA vaccination.

Points the paper makes about the study in general: Nearly all vaccine-specific clones in convalescent patients (304 of 307) were mono-reactive for SARS-CoV-2 spike rather than cross-reactive with common cold coronaviruses. Among the post-vaccine SARS-CoV-2-reactive clones in convalescent patients, a median approximately 90% showed up only after vaccination, which suggests vaccine-specific priming. Relatively few convalescent patients were included in the study, and early timepoints after natural infection were not analyzed. Although the median number of SARS-CoV-2-reactive clonotypes went up from approximately 20 after infection to some 40 after vaccination, the increase was not significant.

V loses 4 bases of germline sequence and J loses 0 bases, and the interval between the two ends is 6 bases. The CDR3 starts with the cysteine, ends with the phenylalanine, and has 14 residues. Here the CDR3 DNA is all that survives: 42 bases in frame from base 1. The germline V gene sets CDR1 to MNHNS and CDR2 to SASEGT. Sample time point, as interpreted from the label and publication: late sampling 161 to 241 days after vaccination in a few convalescent patients. The convalescent patients' positive SARS-CoV-2 PCR tests were from March to December 2020, which was before the Alpha, Beta and Delta variants emerged in the United States. Ficoll-Paque Plus gradient centrifugation was used to isolate PBMCs from whole blood, and the isolated PBMCs were then either used fresh or cryopreserved at -140C. The library was produced with PCR. The instrument was an Illumina iSeq 100. In the paper's pipeline: Non-productive sequences were filtered out, and CDR3s that did not start with C, did not end with F or W, or were shorter than 7 amino acids were discarded. Using R version 3.6.1, CDR3 homology was evaluated through Levenshtein distances (stringdist) along with unrooted phylogenetic trees (ape). TCRdb passed the public sequencing reads through fastp at Q25 and MiXCR, retaining productive beta sequences. A single entry per CDR3 protein holds the most common genes and DNA from its merged rows. The V and J calls follow TCRdb's processing rather than the paper's. This sample lists about 29,000 distinct CDR3 sequences; almost 50% were detected once. The ten largest clones capture 5.8% of the sample.

This clonotype was counted only a few times. Its antigen is currently not known. Within one base of it there is no much larger clone, and no base qualities were kept. The V and J segments used are TRBV6-1 and TRBJ2-2; the D segment could be TRBD2, given 5 matching bases. The receptor was derived from a human donor who had recovered from COVID-19. Sequences were derived from CD4+ T cells from blood, sampled about 7 months after SARS-CoV-2 vaccination. The CDR3 is CASSGAANTGELFF. The nucleotide sequence reads TGTGCCAGCAGTGGAGCGGCGAACACCGGGGAGCTGTTTTTT.